Shown below are 21 T cell receptor beta chains from a single sample sequenced in a study of control samples from healthy donors and cancer patients. Using immunoSEQ multiplex PCR, the repertoire was profiled, and TCRdb retains in-frame clones only, with some absent. The sample includes fewer than 200,000 clones, 90% of them seen just once. Input material: blood. The receptors originated from a woman aged 45-59 years in good health.

This clone was seen a few times. The CDR3 DNA is TGTGCCAGTAGTATAGTAGCGGGACAGGGCCACGGGGAGCAGTACTTC. It is translated as CASSIVAGQGHGEQYF. The chain joins TRBV19 to TRBJ2-7; tentative D call: TRBD1 (9 bases). Trimming pared 1 base from V and 7 bases from J, leaving 20 bases between. CDR1 and CDR2 (germline): LNHDA, SQIVND (reference sequence). This CDR3 contains 16 residues.

This clone has a single count. The chain couples TRBV18 to TRBJ2-7; TRBD1 agrees at 10 bases. The CDR3 is 14 residues long. V lost 5 bases to trimming and J lost 3 bases; unmatched junction nucleotides: 4. Looked up from germline, CDR1 is KGHSH and CDR2 is LQKENI. This CDR3 is CASSSGQGHYEQYF. CDR3 coding DNA: TGTGCCAGCTCATCGGGACAGGGGCACTACGAGCAGTACTTC.

As regards this clone: Other DNA sequences of this sample code for an identical CDR3. This rearrangement joins TRBV12-3 or TRBV12-4 to TRBJ1-6, with D uncertain. The CDR3 contains 13 residues. Trimming took 1 base from V and 10 from J, leaving 8 bases between them. The CDR3 loop is CASSLGGNSPLHF. The CDR3 DNA reads TGTGCCAGCAGTTTAGGAGGCAACTCACCCCTCCACTTT.

The CDR3 loop is CASTKEFGGSQKLFF. For the CDR3, the DNA is TGCGCCAGCACCAAGGAGTTCGGAGGGAGTCAGAAACTGTTTTTT. The gene calls are TRBV5-1 and TRBJ1-4; no clear D. The CDR3 has 15 amino acids. V was cut by 6 bases and J by 11 bases, with 23 bases left in between. The germline V gene has CDR1 SGHRS and CDR2 YFSETQ.

The V and J genes are TRBV6-5 and TRBJ1-4; 7 bases match TRBD1. The CDR3 totals 15 residues. V shed 6 bases and J 5 bases; nucleotides not matched to a gene: 9. Germline V gene sequence: CDR1 MNHEY, CDR2 SVGAGI. CDR3 nucleotides: TGTGCCAGCAGGAGAGGGGACAGCGAGAATGAAAAACTGTTTTTT. Translated, it gives CASRRGDSENEKLFF.

This clone has a handful of counts. The chain recombines TRBV5-1 with TRBJ1-1; D ambiguous. In germline, CDR1 is SGHRS, CDR2 YFSETQ. The germline V and J ends were trimmed by 4 bases and 5 bases, with 12 bases remaining between them. The CDR3 has 13 amino acids. Written as DNA, the CDR3 is TGCGCCAGCAGCCCCTTTCTGGGGACTGAAGCTTTCTTT. It specifies CASSPFLGTEAFF.

The genes are TRBV5-1 and TRBJ1-6; D not resolved. The ends were cut back, 4 bases at V and 7 bases at J, with 15 bases in the middle. Looked up from germline, CDR1 is SGHRS and CDR2 is YFSETQ. The CDR3 extends over 15 amino acids. This CDR3 reads CASSRSELLNSPLHF. In nucleotides, the CDR3 is TGCGCCAGCAGCCGCTCGGAGCTATTGAATTCACCCCTCCACTTT. Together with reference TRBV5-1 and TRBJ1-6, the CDR3 gives the full variable domain: KAGVTQTPRYLIKTRGQQVTLSCSPISGHRSVSWYQQTPGQGLQFLFEYFSETQRNKGNFPGRFSGRQFSNSRSEMNVSTLELGDSALYLCASSRSELLNSPLHFGNGTRLTVT.

V and J are TRBV13 and TRBJ2-7; 14 bases align to TRBD2. V gave up 6 bases and J gave up 9 bases; unmatched junction bases: 7. The germline gives CDR1 PRHDT, CDR2 FYEKMQ (reference sequence). The CDR3 extends over 14 amino acids. In nucleotides, the CDR3 is TGTGCCAGCAGTCGACTAGCGGGGGGGCGTCGGCAGTACTTC. Protein sequence: CASSRLAGGRRQYF.

The V and J genes are TRBV28 and TRBJ1-1; D not resolved. The CDR3 runs to 14 residues. Trimming shortened V by 1 base and J by 0 bases, and 6 bases separated the two germline ends. Looked up from germline, CDR1 is MDHEN and CDR2 is SYDVKM. CDR3: CASSLLTVNTEAFF. The CDR3 nucleotides read TGTGCCAGCAGTTTATTAACGGTGAACACTGAAGCTTTCTTT.

The V call is TRBV4-2, the J call TRBJ2-1; 7 bases align to TRBD2. Trimming removed 4 bases from V and 12 bases from J; junction bases left unmatched: 9. This CDR3 contains 13 residues. The V gene's germline CDR1 is LGHNA and CDR2 YNFKEQ. CDR3 DNA sequence: TGTGCCAGCAGCCCCACGCGAGGGGAGGGGCAGTTCTTC. It yields the protein CASSPTRGEGQFF.

J is TRBJ2-1 and V is TRBV24-1, with a tentative D call TRBD1 (6 bases). Trimming removed 3 bases from V and 7 bases from J, with 12 bases in between. The V gene's germline CDR1 is KGHDR and CDR2 SFDVKD. The CDR3 runs 14 residues. The CDR3 DNA reads TGTGCCACCAGTGATCTCAGGGGATTTAATGAGCAGTTCTTC. It translates to CATSDLRGFNEQFF.

This chain links TRBV29-1 with TRBJ2-7; D gene ambiguous. Trimming took off 5 bases at V and 1 base at J, with 9 bases between the two ends. This CDR3 spans 12 amino acids. Germline CDR1 and CDR2: SQVTM and ANQGSEA. The CDR3: CSVRGRSYEQYF. CDR3 nucleotide sequence: TGCAGCGTTCGAGGACGGTCCTACGAGCAGTACTTC.

J is TRBJ2-7 and V is TRBV7-2, with TRBD2 identical over 7 bases. This CDR3 region has 14 residues. After removal of 8 bases from V and 3 bases from J, the junction contained 10 bases not matched to a gene. The germline V gene has CDR1 SGHTA and CDR2 FQGNSA. The CDR3 here is CASSGGPIVYEQYF. CDR3 DNA: TGTGCCAGCTCGGGGGGTCCTATTGTCTACGAGCAGTACTTC.

The chain uses TRBV2 and TRBJ2-3, with D hard to call. The germline V gene encodes CDR1 SNHLY and CDR2 FYNNEI. This CDR3 comprises 10 residues. Trimming cost V 1 base and J 7 bases, with 0 bases left between them. The CDR3 loop reads CASSEDTQYF. In DNA form, the CDR3 reads TGTGCCAGCAGTGAAGATACGCAGTATTTT.

The chain combines TRBV27 with TRBJ2-7; D gene unclear. Trimming left V 3 bases short and J 3 bases short, with 9 bases between. This CDR3 has 13 amino acids. CDR1 and CDR2 from the germline V gene are MNHEY and SMNVEV (reference sequence). The CDR3, as DNA: TGTGCCAGCAGTTTGGGTAGGGTCTACGAGCAGTACTTC. Protein product: CASSLGRVYEQYF.

The chain couples TRBV3-1 (or the pseudogene TRBV3-2) to TRBJ2-7; no reliable D call. Germline CDR1 LGHDT, CDR2 YNNKEL (reference sequence). V lost 1 base to trimming and J lost 6 bases, with 4 bases between them. This CDR3 has 11 amino acids. The CDR3 loop reads CASSQGAEQYF. In nucleotides, the CDR3 is TGTGCCAGCAGCCAAGGAGCCGAGCAGTACTTC.

The chain has TRBV9 and TRBJ1-1; D is unresolved. CDR1 is SGDLS, CDR2 YYNGEE, per germline. The CDR3 extends over 14 amino acids. V was cut by 6 bases and J by 3 bases, with 15 bases left in between. For the CDR3, the DNA is TGTGCCAGCACCCCCGGGCCGGTGGACACTGAAGCTTTCTTT. Translated: CASTPGPVDTEAFF.

Details on this clone: A read error is likely, as this CDR3 ends without the conserved phenylalanine or tryptophan. The chain employs TRBV10-3 and TRBJ2-7, with 10 positions matching TRBD2. This CDR3 is built from 13 residues. Germline V gene sequence: CDR1 ENHRY, CDR2 SYGVKD. Trimming cost V 10 bases and J 6 bases; bases outside gene matches: 9. The CDR3 DNA follows: TGTGCCAGCCGGCGACTAGCGGGCCTCGAGCAGTACCTT. Protein product: CASRRLAGLEQYL.

The chain combines TRBV29-1 with TRBJ1-1, with D hard to call. Germline lookup yields CDR1 SQVTM and CDR2 ANQGSEA. The CDR3 is 15 amino acids. V shed 5 bases and J shed 0 bases, with 16 bases lying between them. The DNA of the CDR3 is TGCAGCGTTCAGCGGAGGTCAGCCATGAACACTGAAGCTTTCTTT. Translated, it gives CSVQRRSAMNTEAFF. Based on the CDR3 plus reference TRBV29-1 and TRBJ1-1, the full variable domain is SAVISQKPSRDICQRGTSLTIQCQVDSQVTMMFWYRQQPGQSLTLIATANQGSEATYESGFVIDKFPISRPNLTFSTLTVSNMSPEDSSIYLCSVQRRSAMNTEAFFGQGTRLTVV.

The chain links TRBV5-1 to TRBJ1-1; D possibly corresponds to TRBD1 (5 bases). V shed 2 bases and J shed 0 bases, with 17 bases lying between them. The germline V gene has CDR1 SGHRS and CDR2 YFSETQ. CDR3 size: 17 residues. CDR3 coding DNA: TGCGCCAGCAGCTTTGAACCGGGACCGAGACTGAACACTGAAGCTTTCTTT. Translating gives CASSFEPGPRLNTEAFF.

The chain employs TRBV30 and TRBJ2-1; D gene ambiguous. CDR1 GTSNPN and CDR2 SVGIG come from the germline V gene (reference sequence). V dropped 1 base and J dropped 4 bases, with 11 bases sitting between them. This CDR3 has 14 residues. The CDR3 loop is CAWSETTVYNEQFF. DNA for the CDR3: TGTGCCTGGAGTGAGACGACTGTGTACAATGAGCAGTTCTTC. The full variable domain, completed using reference TRBV30 and TRBJ2-1, is SQTIHQWPATLVQPVGSPLSLECTVEGTSNPNLYWYRQAAGRGLQLLFYSVGIGQISSEVPQNLSASRPQDRQFILSSKKLLLSDSGFYLCAWSETTVYNEQFFGPGTRLTVL.